This T cell receptor (beta chain) was sequenced during a study of T cells after yellow fever vaccination. General study results and limits: Reappearance after the booster was seen for most primary-vaccination clones, at around 95% CD4 and roughly 90% CD8.

Germline CDR1 and CDR2: ENHRY and SYGVKD. J lost 12 bases, V lost 7 bases, and 13 bases had no gene match. CDR3 length equals 13 residues. A 5'RACE template-switching step, the method used to make TCR cDNA, added a universal primer site and UMIs. MiXCR, applied by TCRdb to the 5' RACE reads, yields one record per CDR3 protein. The sample carries hundreds of thousands of distinct CDR3 sequences, 3% to 4.5% recorded once. This clonotype appeared many times. Its matching antigen is unknown. This receptor was taken from a man aged 18 to 30 who received the YFV17D yellow fever vaccine. The chain joins TRBV10-3 to TRBJ1-1; TRBD1 agrees at 8 bases. This sample comprised PBMCs, obtained on the day of the yellow fever booster vaccination. Here the CDR3 DNA reads TGTGCCATCACCTCGGACAGGGAAGGCAATTCTTTCTTT. This sequence encodes CAITSDREGNSFF.